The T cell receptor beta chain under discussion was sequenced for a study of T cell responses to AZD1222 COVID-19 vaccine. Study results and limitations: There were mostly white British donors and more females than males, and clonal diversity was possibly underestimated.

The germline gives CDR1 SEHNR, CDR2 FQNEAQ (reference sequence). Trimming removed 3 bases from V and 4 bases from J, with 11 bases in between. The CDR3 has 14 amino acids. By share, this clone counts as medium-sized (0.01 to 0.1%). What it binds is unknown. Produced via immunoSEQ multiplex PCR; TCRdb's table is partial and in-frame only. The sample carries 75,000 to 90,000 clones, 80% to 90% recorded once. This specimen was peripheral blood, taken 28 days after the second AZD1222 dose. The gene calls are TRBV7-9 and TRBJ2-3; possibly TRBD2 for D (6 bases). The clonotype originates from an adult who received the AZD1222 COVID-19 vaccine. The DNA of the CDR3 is TGTGCCAGCAGCTTCCAGAGGAGGGCAGATACGCAGTATTTT. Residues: CASSFQRRADTQYF. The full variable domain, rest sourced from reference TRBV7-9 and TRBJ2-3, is DTGVSQNPRHKITKRGQNVTFRCDPISEHNRLYWYRQTLGQGPEFLTYFQNEAQLEKSRLLSDRFSAERPKGSFSTLEIQRTEQGDSAMYLCASSFQRRADTQYFGPGTRLTVL.